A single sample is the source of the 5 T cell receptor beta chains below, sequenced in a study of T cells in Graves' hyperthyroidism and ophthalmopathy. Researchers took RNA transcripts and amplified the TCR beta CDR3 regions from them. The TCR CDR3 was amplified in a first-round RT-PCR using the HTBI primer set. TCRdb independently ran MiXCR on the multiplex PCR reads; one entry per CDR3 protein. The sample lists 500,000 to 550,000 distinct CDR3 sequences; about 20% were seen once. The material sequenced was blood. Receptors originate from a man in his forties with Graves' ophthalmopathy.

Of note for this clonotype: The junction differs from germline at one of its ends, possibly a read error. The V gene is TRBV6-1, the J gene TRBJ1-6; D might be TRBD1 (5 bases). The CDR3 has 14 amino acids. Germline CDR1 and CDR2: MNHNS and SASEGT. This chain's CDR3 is CASSEGQNNSPLHF. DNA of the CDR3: TGTGCCAGCAGCGAAGGACAAAATAATTCACCCCTCCACTTT.

As DNA, the CDR3 is TGTGCCAGCAGCCAGGGACTATTCCCGTACAATGAGCAGTTCTTC. This sequence encodes CASSQGLFPYNEQFF. The rearrangement uses TRBV7-2 and TRBJ2-1; the match to TRBD2 covers 7 bases. CDR1 and CDR2 (germline): SGHTA, FQGNSA. J lost 4 bases, V lost 5 bases, and 8 bases had no gene match. The CDR3 runs 15 residues.

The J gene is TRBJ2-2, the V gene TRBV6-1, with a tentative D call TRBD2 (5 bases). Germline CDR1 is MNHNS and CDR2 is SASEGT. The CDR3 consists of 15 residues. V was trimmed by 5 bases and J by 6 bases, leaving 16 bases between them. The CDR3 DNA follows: TGTGCCAGCAGTTATACCGCTGGGCGGGCCGGGGAGCTGTTTTTT. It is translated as CASSYTAGRAGELFF.

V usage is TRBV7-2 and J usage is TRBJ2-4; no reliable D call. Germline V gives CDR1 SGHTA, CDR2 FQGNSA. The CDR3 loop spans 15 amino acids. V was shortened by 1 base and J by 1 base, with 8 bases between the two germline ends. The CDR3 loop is CASSLVDEAKNIQYF. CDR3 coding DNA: TGTGCCAGCAGCTTAGTCGACGAGGCCAAAAACATTCAGTACTTC.

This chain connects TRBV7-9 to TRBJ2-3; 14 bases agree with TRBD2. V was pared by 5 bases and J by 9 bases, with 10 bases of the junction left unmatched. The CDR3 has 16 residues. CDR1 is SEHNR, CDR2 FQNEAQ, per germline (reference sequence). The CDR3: CASSGAGGTSGGTQYF. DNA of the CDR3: TGTGCCAGCAGCGGAGCCGGGGGGACTAGCGGGGGAACGCAGTATTTT.